This TCR beta chain was identified during a study of T cell changes during pregnancy in multiple sclerosis (dated by TCRdb to the late 2010s). About the study as a whole: In women with multiple sclerosis, the researchers looked at how the T cell repertoire shifted as pregnancy progressed.

The library was obtained by the immunoSEQ multiplex PCR assay. TCRdb retrieved this table from immuneACCESS and kept in-frame rearrangements only. Not all clones are present; in checked studies, unresolved V genes account for under half, and no reason is known for the remainder. Here the sample has over 70,000 clones; 90% to 95% occur a single time. The ten biggest clones cover about 0.78% of the sample. Comments on this clone: Its target antigen remains unknown. No quality values exist for individual bases; no much larger clone is one base distant.

The TCR comes from a female donor with multiple sclerosis, enrolled in a pregnancy study. Sample: peripheral blood, taken in the third trimester of pregnancy.

The encoded CDR3 is CASSLRASGIREQYF. Read as DNA, the sequence is TGCGCCAGCAGCTTAAGGGCTAGCGGGATTCGGGAGCAGTACTTC. The sequence is built from TRBV5-1 and TRBJ2-7, with 9 central nucleotides matching TRBD2. Via the germline V gene, CDR1 is SGHRS and CDR2 YFSETQ. From cysteine to phenylalanine, the CDR3 is 15 amino acids long. Only the CDR3 DNA is retained, 45 bases long and in frame from the first base. Trimming removed 2 bases from V and 7 bases from J; the gene matches leave 10 bases unexplained.